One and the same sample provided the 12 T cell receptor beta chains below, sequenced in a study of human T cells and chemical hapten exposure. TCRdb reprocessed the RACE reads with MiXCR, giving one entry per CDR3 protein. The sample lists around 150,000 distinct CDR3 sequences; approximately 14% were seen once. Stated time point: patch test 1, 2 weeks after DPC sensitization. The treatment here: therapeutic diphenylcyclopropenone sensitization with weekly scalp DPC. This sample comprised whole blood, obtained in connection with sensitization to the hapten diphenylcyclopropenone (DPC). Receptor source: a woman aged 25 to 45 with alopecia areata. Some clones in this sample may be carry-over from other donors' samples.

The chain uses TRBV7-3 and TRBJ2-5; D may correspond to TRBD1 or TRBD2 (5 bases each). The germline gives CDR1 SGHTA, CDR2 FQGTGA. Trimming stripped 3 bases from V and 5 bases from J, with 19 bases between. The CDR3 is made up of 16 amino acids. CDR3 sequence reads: CASSLRGRAIWETQYF. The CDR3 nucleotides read TGTGCCAGCAGCTTGAGGGGACGCGCGATTTGGGAGACCCAGTACTTC.

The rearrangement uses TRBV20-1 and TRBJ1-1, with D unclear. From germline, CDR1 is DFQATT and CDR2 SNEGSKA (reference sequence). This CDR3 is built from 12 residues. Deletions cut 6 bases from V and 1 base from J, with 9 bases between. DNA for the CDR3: TGCAGTGCCATTTTGGGGAACACTGAAGCTTTCTTT. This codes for CSAILGNTEAFF.

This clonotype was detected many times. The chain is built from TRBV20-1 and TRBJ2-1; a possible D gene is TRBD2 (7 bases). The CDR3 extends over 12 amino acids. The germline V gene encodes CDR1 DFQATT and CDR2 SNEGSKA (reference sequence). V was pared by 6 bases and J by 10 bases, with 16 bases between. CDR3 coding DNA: TGCAGTGCCCGGGGGCTAGCGGAGGAGCAGTTCTTC. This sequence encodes CSARGLAEEQFF.

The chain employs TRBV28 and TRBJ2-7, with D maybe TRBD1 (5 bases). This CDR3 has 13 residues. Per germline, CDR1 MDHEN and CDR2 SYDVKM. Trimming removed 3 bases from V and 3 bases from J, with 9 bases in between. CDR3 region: CASSFSDSYEQYF. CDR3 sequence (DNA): TGTGCCAGCAGTTTTTCTGACAGCTACGAGCAGTACTTC.

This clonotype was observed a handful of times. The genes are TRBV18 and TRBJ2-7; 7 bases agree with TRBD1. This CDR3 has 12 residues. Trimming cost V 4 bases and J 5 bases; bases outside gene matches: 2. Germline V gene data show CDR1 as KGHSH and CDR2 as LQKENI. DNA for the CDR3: TGTGCCAGCTCACGCGGACAGGACGAGCAGTACTTC. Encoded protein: CASSRGQDEQYF.

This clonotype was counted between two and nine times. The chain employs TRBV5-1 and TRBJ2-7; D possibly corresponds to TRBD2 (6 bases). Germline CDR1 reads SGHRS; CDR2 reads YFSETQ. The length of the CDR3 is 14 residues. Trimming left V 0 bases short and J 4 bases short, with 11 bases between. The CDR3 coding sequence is TGCGCCAGCAGCTTGGACCCGGGACTTTACGAGCAGTACTTC. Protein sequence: CASSLDPGLYEQYF.

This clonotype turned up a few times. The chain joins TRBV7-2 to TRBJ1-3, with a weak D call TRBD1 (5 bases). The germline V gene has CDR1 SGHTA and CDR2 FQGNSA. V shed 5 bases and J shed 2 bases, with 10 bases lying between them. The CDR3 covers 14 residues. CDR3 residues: CASSPMGPGNTIYF. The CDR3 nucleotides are TGTGCCAGCAGCCCAATGGGACCTGGAAACACCATATATTTT.

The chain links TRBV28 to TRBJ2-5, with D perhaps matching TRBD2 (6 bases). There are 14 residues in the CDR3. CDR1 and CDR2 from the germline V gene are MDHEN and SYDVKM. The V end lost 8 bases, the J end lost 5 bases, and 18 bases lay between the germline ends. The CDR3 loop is CASGEDGSGETQYF. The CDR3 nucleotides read TGTGCCAGCGGCGAGGACGGGAGCGGTGAGACCCAGTACTTC. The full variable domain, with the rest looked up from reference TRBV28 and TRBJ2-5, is DVKVTQSSRYLVKRTGEKVFLECVQDMDHENMFWYRQDPGLGLRLIYFSYDVKMKEKGDIPEGYSVSREKKERFSLILESASTNQTSMYLCASGEDGSGETQYFGPGTRLLVL.

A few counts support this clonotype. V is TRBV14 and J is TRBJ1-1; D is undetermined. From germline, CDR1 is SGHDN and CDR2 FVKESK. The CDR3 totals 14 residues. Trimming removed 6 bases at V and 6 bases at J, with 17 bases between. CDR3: CASRPLTGSPEAFF. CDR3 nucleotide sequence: TGTGCCAGCAGGCCCCTCACGGGATCCCCTGAAGCTTTCTTT. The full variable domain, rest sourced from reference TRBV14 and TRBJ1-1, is EAGVTQFPSHSVIEKGQTVTLRCDPISGHDNLYWYRRVMGKEIKFLLHFVKESKQDESGMPNNRFLAERTGGTYSTLKVQPAELEDSGVYFCASRPLTGSPEAFFGQGTRLTVV.

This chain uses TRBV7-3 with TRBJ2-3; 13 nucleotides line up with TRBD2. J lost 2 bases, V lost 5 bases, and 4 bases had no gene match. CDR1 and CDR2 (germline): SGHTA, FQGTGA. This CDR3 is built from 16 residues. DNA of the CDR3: TGTGCCAGCAGCCCAGGGACTAGCGGGATCACAGATACGCAGTATTTT. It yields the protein CASSPGTSGITDTQYF.

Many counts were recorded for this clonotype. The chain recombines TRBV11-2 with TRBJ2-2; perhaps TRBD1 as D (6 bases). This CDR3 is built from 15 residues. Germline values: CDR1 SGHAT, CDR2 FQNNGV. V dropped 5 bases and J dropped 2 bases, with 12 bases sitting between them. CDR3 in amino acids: CASSLGTINTGELFF. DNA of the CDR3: TGTGCCAGCAGCCTAGGGACAATAAACACCGGGGAGCTGTTTTTT.

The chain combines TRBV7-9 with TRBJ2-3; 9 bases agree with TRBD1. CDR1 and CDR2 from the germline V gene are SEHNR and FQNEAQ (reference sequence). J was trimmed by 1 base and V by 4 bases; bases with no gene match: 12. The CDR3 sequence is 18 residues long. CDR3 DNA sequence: TGTGCCAGCAGCTCGCTAATGAAGGGACAGGGTCGCACAGATACGCAGTATTTT. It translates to CASSSLMKGQGRTDTQYF.